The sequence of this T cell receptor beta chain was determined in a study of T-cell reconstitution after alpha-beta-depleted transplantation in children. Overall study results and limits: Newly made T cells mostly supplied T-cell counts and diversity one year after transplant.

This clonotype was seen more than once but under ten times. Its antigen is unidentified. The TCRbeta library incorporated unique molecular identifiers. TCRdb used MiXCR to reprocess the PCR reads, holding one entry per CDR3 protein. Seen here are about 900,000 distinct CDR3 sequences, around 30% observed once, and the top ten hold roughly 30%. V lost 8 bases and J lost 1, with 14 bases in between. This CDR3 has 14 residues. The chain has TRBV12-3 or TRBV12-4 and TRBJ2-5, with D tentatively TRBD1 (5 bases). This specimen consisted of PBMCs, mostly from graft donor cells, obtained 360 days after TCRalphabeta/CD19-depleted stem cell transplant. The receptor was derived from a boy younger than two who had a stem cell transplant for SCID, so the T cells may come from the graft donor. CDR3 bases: TGTGCCAGCGGGGTACAGACAGTCCAAGAGACCCAGTACTTC. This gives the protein CASGVQTVQETQYF.